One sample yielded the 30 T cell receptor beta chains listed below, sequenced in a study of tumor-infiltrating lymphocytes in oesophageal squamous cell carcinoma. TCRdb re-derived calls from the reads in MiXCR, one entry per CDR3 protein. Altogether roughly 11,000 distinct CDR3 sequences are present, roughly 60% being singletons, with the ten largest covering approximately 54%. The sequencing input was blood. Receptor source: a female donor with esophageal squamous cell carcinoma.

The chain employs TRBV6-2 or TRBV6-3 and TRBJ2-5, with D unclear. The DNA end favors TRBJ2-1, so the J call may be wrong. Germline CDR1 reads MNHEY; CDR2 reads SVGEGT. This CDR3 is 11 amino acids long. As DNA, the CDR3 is TGTGCCAGCAGAAGAGGCAATGAGCAGTTCTTC. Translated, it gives CASRRGNEQFF.

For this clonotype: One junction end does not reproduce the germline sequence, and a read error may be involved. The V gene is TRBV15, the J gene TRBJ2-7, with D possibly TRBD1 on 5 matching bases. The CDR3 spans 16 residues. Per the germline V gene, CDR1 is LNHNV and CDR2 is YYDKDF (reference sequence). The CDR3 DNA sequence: TGTGCCACCAGCAGATCGACAGCAGGCGCCCCCTACGAGCAGCACTTC. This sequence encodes CATSRSTAGAPYEQHF.

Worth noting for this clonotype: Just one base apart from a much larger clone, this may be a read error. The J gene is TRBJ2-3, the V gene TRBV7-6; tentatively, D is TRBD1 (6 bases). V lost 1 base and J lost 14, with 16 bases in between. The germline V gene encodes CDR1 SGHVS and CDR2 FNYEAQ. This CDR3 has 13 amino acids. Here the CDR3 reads CASSLGDTGELYF. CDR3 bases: TGTGCCAGCAGCTTAGGGGACACCGGGGAGCTGTATTTT.

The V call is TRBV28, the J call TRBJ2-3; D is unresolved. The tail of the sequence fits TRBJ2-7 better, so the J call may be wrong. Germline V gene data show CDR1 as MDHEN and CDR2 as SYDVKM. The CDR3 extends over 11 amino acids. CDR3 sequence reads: CASSLLYEQYF. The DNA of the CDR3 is TGTGCCAGCAGTTTATTGTACGAGCAGTACTTC.

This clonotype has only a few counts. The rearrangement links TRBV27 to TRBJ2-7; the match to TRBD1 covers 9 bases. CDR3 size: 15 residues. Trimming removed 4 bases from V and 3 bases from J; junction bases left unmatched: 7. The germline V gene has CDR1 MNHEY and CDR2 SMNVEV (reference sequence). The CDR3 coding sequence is TGTGCCAGCAGTTCCGCCGGACAGGGGAGCTACGAGCAGTACTTC. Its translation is CASSSAGQGSYEQYF.

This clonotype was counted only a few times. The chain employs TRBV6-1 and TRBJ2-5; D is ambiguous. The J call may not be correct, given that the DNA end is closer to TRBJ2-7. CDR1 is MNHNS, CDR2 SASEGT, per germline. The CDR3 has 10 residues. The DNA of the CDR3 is TGTGCCAGCTCGGACGGCGAGCAGTACTTC. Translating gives CASSDGEQYF.

The DNA for the CDR3 is TGTGCCAGCAGTGAATTGGAGCGAATCCAAGAGACCCAGTACTTC. Protein sequence: CASSELERIQETQYF. The V call is TRBV25-1, the J call TRBJ2-7; D remains ambiguous. The last part of the DNA fits TRBJ2-5 better; the J call may be wrong. The germline V gene encodes CDR1 MGHDK and CDR2 SYGVNS. The length of the CDR3 is 15 residues.

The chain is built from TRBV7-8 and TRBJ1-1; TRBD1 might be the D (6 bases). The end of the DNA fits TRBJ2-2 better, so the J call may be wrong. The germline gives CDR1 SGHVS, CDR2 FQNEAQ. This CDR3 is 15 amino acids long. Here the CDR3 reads CASTLGHPTNGELFF. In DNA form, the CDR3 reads TGTGCCAGCACTCTGGGACACCCGACGAACGGGGAGCTGTTTTTT.

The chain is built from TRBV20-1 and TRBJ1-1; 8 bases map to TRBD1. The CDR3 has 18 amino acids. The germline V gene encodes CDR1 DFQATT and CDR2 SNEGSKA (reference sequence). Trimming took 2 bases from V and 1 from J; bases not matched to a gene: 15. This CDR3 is CSARLPFRGLSRNTEAFF. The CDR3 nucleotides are TGCAGTGCTAGACTCCCTTTCAGGGGGCTGTCGAGGAACACTGAAGCTTTCTTT.

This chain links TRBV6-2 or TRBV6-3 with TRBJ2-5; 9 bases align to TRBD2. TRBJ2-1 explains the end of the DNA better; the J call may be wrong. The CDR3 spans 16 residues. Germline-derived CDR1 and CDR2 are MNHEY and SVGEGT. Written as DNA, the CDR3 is TGTGCCAGCAGATTAATGACTAGCGGTGGGAACAATGAGCAGTTCTTC. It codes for CASRLMTSGGNNEQFF.

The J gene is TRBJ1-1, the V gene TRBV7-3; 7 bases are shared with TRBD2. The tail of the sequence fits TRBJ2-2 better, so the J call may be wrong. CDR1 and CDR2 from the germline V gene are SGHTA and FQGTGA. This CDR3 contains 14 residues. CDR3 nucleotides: TGTGCCAGCAGCCCGGGGACTATACCCGGGGAGCTGTTTTTT. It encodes CASSPGTIPGELFF.

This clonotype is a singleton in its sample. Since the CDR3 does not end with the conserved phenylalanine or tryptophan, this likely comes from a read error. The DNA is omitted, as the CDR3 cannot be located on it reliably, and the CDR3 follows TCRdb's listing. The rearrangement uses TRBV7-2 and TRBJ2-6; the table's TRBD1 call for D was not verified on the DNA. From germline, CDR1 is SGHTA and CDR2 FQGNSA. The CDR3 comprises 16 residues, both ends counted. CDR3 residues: CASDPGGGYNEQFFGA.

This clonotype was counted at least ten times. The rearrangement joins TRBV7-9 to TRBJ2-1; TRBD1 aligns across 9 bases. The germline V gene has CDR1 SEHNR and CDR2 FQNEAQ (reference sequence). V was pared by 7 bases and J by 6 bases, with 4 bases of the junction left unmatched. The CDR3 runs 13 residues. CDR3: CASISTGGNEQFF. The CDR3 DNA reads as TGTGCCAGCATCTCGACAGGGGGCAATGAGCAGTTCTTC.

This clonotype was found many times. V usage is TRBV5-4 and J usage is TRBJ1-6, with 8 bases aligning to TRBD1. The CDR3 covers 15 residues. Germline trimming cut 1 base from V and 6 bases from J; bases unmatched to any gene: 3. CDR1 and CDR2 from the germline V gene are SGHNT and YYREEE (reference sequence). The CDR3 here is CASSLRQGSNSPLHF. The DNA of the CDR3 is TGTGCCAGCAGCTTGCGACAGGGGAGTAATTCACCCCTCCACTTT.

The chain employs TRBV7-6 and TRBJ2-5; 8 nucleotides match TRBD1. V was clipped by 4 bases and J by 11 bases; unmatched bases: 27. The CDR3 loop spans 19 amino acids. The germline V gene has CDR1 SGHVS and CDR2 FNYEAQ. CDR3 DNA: TGTGCCAGCAGCTCTCGTTGGGGGACAGGAAGAGTCGTCTGGGATGAGCAGTACTTC. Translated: CASSSRWGTGRVVWDEQYF.

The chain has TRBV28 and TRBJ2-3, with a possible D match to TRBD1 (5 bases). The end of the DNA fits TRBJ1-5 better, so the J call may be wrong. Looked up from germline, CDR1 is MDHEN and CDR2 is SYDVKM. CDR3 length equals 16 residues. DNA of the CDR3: TGTGCCAGCAGTTTATATAGGGAAACCAGGGCCCAGCCCCAGCATTTT. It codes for CASSLYRETRAQPQHF.

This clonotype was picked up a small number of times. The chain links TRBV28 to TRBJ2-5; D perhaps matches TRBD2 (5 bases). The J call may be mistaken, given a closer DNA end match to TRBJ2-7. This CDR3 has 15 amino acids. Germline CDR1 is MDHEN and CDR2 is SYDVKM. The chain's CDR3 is CASSSFGGLSYEQYF. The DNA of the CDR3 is TGTGCCAGCAGTTCATTTGGCGGGCTTTCCTACGAGCAGTACTTC.

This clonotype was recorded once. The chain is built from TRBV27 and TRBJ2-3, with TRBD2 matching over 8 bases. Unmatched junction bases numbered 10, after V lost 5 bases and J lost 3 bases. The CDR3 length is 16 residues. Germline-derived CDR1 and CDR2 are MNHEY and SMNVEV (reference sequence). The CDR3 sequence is CASSPSGGPLTDTQYF. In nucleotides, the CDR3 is TGTGCCAGCAGTCCTTCGGGGGGGCCTTTGACAGATACGCAGTATTTT.

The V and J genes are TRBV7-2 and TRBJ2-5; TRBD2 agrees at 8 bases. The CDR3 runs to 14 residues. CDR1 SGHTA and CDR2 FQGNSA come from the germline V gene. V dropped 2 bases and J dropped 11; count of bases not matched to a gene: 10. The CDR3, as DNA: TGTGCCAGCAGCTTAATGGCGGGAGGCCGTGAGCAGTACTTC. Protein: CASSLMAGGREQYF.

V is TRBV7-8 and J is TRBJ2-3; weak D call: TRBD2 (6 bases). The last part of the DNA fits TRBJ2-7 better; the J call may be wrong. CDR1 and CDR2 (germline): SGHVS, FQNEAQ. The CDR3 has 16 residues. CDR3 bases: TGTGCCAGCAGCTCCGGGGGTCCAGGCTACATTGCCGAGCAGTACTTC. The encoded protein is CASSSGGPGYIAEQYF.

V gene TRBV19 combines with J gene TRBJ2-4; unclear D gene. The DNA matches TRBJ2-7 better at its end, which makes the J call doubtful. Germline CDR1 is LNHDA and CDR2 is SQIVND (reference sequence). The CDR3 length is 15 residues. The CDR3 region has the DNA TGTGCCAGTAGTATGTCGTACGGAGAACTACGCGAGCAGTACTTC. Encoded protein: CASSMSYGELREQYF.

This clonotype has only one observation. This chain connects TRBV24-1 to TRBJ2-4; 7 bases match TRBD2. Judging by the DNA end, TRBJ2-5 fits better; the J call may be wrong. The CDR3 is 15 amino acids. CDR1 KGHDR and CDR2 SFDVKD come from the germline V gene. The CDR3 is CATSDPSGGKETQYF. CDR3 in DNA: TGTGCCACCAGTGACCCTAGCGGAGGAAAAGAGACCCAGTACTTC.

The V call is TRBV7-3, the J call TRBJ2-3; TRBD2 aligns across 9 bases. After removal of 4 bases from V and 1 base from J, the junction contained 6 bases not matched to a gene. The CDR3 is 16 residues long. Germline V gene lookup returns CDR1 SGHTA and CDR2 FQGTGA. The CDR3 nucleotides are TGTGCCAGCAGCTCTAAGCGGGAGGCCCGCACAGATACGCAGTATTTT. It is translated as CASSSKREARTDTQYF.

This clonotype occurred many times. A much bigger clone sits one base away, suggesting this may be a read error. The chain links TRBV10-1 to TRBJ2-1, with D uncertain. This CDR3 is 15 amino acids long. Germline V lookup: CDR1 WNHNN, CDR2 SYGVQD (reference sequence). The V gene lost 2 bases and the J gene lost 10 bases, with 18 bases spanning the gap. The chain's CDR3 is CASSEQSAGNYEQFF. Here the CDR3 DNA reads TGCGCCAGCAGTGAGCAGTCGGCAGGCAACTACGAGCAGTTCTTC.

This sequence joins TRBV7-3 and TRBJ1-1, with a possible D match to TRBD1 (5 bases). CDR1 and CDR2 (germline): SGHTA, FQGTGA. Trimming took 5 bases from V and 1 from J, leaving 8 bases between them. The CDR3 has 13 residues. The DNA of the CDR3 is TGTGCCAGCAGCCAGGGACCGAACACTGAAGCTTTCTTT. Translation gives CASSQGPNTEAFF.

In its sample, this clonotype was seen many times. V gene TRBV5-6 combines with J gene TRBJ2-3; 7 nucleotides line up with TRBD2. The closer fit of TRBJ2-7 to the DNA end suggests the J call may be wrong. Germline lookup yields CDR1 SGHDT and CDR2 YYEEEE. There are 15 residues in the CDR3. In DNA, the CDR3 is TGTGCCAGCAGCCTGGTTGCGCGGGAGAGCCACGAGCAGTACTTC. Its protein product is CASSLVARESHEQYF.

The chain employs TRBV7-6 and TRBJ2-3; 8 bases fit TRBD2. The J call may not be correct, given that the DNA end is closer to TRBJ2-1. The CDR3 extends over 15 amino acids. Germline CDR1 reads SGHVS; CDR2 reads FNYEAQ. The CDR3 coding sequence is TGTGCCAGCAGCTTAGACGGGGGGGCGTCGGATGAGCAGTTCTTC. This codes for CASSLDGGASDEQFF.

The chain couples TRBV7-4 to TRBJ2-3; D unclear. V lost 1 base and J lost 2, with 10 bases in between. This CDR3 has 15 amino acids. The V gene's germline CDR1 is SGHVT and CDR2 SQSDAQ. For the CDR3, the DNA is TGTGCCAGCAGCTTAGTGGCCACTTCCACAGATACGCAGTATTTT. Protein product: CASSLVATSTDTQYF.

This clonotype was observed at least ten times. The CDR3 DNA reads TGTGCCAGCAGTTTAGCCGGGACTAGCGGGAGTTTAAAGACCCAGTACTTC. This encodes CASSLAGTSGSLKTQYF. The chain is built from TRBV12-3 or TRBV12-4 and TRBJ2-5; TRBD2 matches at 14 bases. V lost 0 bases to trimming and J lost 6 bases; unmatched junction nucleotides: 6. The CDR3 spans 17 residues.

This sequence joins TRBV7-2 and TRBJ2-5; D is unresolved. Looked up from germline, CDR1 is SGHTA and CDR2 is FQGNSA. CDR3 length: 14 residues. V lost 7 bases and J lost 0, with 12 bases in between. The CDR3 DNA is TGTGCCAGCAACGAAAATGGGAACCAAGAGACCCAGTACTTC. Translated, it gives CASNENGNQETQYF.